The 7 T cell receptor beta chains given below trace back to one sample, sequenced in a study of T-cell reconstitution after alpha-beta-depleted transplantation in children (dated by TCRdb to 2016 to 2017). The sample's treatment or condition, from its label and the paper: allogeneic hematopoietic cell transplantation with graft depleted of TCRalphabeta T cells and CD19 B cells. The library was obtained by PCR. Sequencing used an Illumina HiSeq 2500. TCR libraries were prepared with molecular barcoding, using unique molecular identifiers to normalize TCRbeta repertoire quantification. Clones were called with MiXCR by TCRdb after fastp trimmed the public reads at Q25, and only in-frame beta chains were retained. Each record represents a unique CDR3 protein, reported with the most common genes and DNA among its rows. In all, the sample holds 150,000 to 250,000 distinct CDR3 sequences, and roughly 6.3% of those were seen once. The ten largest make up around 4.3% of the sample.

Sample: PBMCs, taken before TCRalphabeta/CD19-depleted stem cell transplant. All receptors come from a girl less than two years old with combined immunodeficiency, due to receive a stem cell transplant.

This clonotype was seen ten or more times. V and J are TRBV3-1 and TRBJ2-7; TRBD2 aligns across 11 bases. The CDR3 runs 18 residues. The junction had 14 bases not matched to a gene; V was cut back by 1 base and J by 6 bases. Germline CDR1 reads LGHDT; CDR2 reads YNNKEL (reference sequence). In DNA, the CDR3 is TGTGCCAGCAGCCAAGGTGGTAGCGGGGGGGATTTTCTACGCGAGCAGTACTTC. It specifies CASSQGGSGGDFLREQYF.

This clonotype was counted ten times or more. V is TRBV4-3 and J is TRBJ2-7; 11 bases are shared with TRBD1. The CDR3 totals 14 residues. Germline V gene sequence: CDR1 LGHNA, CDR2 YSLEER. The junction had 4 bases not matched to a gene; V was cut back by 4 bases and J by 5 bases. The CDR3 region is CASSLRGQGDEQYF. CDR3 in DNA: TGCGCCAGCAGCCTTAGGGGACAGGGGGACGAGCAGTACTTC.

The rearrangement joins TRBV11-2 to TRBJ2-1; D is perhaps TRBD1 or TRBD2 (6 bases each). V was clipped by 0 bases and J by 5 bases, with 17 bases between them. CDR1 SGHAT and CDR2 FQNNGV come from the germline V gene. This CDR3 has 17 residues. CDR3 coding DNA: TGTGCCAGCAGCTTAGAAGTCGACGGGGGCCCAAACAATGAGCAGTTCTTC. As protein: CASSLEVDGGPNNEQFF.

This clonotype was detected many times. This chain joins TRBV15 and TRBJ1-1; TRBD1 is a possible D gene (6 bases). CDR1 and CDR2 from the germline V gene are LNHNV and YYDKDF (reference sequence). V was pared by 1 base and J by 1 base, with 16 bases between. The CDR3 sequence is 17 residues long. Written as DNA, the CDR3 is TGTGCCACCAGCAGAGGGGTCATGACAGGCCCGAACACTGAAGCTTTCTTT. This encodes CATSRGVMTGPNTEAFF.

This clonotype came up many times. This chain uses TRBV29-1 with TRBJ2-1; 7 nucleotides agree with TRBD2. J was trimmed by 2 bases and V by 3 bases; bases with no gene match: 1. In germline, CDR1 is SQVTM, CDR2 ANQGSEA. This CDR3 spans 13 amino acids. CDR3 DNA sequence: TGCAGCGTTGAGGCGGGAGCCTACAATGAGCAGTTCTTC. It translates to CSVEAGAYNEQFF.

This clonotype was counted ten times or more. This chain connects TRBV6-6 to TRBJ2-1; D uncertain. Trimming removed 2 bases from V and 6 bases from J, with 8 bases in between. CDR1 is MNHNY and CDR2 is SVGAGI in the germline V gene (reference sequence). The CDR3 sequence is 13 residues long. CDR3 sequence (DNA): TGTGCCAGCAGTTACGCCCAGTTCAATGAGCAGTTCTTC. Translating it yields CASSYAQFNEQFF.

This clonotype was seen at least ten times. The chain couples TRBV7-9 to TRBJ2-7; TRBD1 agrees at 7 bases. V shed 4 bases and J 2 bases; nucleotides not matched to a gene: 8. The CDR3 is 15 amino acids. Germline assignment: CDR1 SEHNR and CDR2 FQNEAQ (reference sequence). CDR3 nucleotides: TGTGCCAGCAGCTCAACCGGGACAGTGCCCTACGAGCAGTACTTC. Protein product: CASSSTGTVPYEQYF.